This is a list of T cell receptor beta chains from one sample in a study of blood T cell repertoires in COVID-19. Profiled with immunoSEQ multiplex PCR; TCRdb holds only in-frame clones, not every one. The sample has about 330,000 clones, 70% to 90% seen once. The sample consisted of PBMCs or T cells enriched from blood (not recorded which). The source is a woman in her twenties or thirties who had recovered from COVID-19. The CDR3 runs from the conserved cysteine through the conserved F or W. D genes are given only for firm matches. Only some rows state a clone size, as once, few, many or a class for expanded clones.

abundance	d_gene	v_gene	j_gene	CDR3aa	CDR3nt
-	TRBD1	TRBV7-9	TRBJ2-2	CASSPGQGTGELFF	TGTGCCAGCAGCCCCGGACAGGGGACCGGGGAGCTGTTTTTT
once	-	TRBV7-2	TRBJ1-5	CASSFSGAGHQPQHF	TGTGCCAGCAGCTTCTCCGGCGCAGGGCATCAGCCCCAGCATTTT
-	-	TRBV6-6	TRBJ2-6	CASSTSGTGANVLTF	TGTGCCAGCAGTACGTCAGGGACTGGGGCCAACGTCCTGACTTTC
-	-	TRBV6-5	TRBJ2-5	CASSFTSLETQYF	TGTGCCAGCAGCTTCACTAGTTTGGAGACCCAGTACTTC
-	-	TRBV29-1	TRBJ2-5	CSAAPGPTWRETQYF	TGCAGCGCCGCTCCCGGGCCTACCTGGAGGGAGACCCAGTACTTC
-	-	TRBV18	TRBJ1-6	CASSPQGGNSPLHF	TGTGCCAGCTCACCGCAGGGAGGTAATTCACCCCTCCACTTT
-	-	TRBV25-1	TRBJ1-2	CASSEKVGSGYTF	TGTGCCAGCAGTGAAAAGGTGGGCTCTGGCTACACCTTC
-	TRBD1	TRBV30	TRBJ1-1	CAWGTGVTEAFF	TGTGCCTGGGGCACAGGGGTCACTGAAGCTTTCTTT
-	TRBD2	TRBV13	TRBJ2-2	CASSPNQLAGGPTGELFF	TGTGCCAGCAGCCCGAACCAACTAGCGGGGGGGCCGACCGGGGAGCTGTTTTTT
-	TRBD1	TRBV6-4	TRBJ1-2	CASSDSGTGASPGYGYTF	TGTGCCAGCAGTGACTCCGGGACAGGGGCCTCCCCTGGCTATGGCTACACCTTC
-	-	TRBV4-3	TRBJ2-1	CASSSRDSPYNEQFF	TGCGCCAGCAGCTCCCGGGACTCACCCTACAATGAGCAGTTCTTC
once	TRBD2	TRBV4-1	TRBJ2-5	CASSQEQRGGRETQYF	TGCGCCAGCAGCCAAGAACAGCGGGGGGGGCGGGAGACCCAGTACTTC
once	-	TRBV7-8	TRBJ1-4	CASSRRFEKLFF	TGTGCCAGCAGCCGACGGTTTGAAAAACTGTTTTTT
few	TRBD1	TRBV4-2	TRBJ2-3	CASSQQTGSRTDTQYF	TGTGCCAGCAGCCAGCAGACAGGGAGCCGTACAGATACGCAGTATTTT
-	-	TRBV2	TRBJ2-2	CASSEEHTGRELFF	TGTGCCAGCAGTGAAGAACATACGGGTCGGGAGCTGTTTTTT
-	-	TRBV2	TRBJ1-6	CATKGGSSYNSPLHF	TGTGCCACAAAAGGAGGGAGCTCCTATAATTCACCCCTCCACTTT
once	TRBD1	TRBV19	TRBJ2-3	CASSSDRARDTQYF	TGTGCCAGTAGTTCGGACAGGGCCAGAGATACGCAGTATTTT
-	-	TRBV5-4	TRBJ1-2	CASSLGPANYGYTF	TGTGCCAGCAGCTTGGGGCCAGCTAACTATGGCTACACCTTC
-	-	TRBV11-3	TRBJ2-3	CASSSGLLTAPGTDTQYF	TGTGCCAGCAGCTCGGGCCTCCTGACCGCCCCGGGGACAGATACGCAGTATTTT
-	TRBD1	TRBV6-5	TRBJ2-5	CASSPTGQGGETQYF	TGTGCCAGCAGTCCTACTGGACAGGGCGGAGAGACCCAGTACTTC
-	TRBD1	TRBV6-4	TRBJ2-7	CASSDIGQGDEQYF	TGTGCCAGCAGTGATATAGGACAGGGAGACGAGCAGTACTTC
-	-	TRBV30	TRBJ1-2	CAWMRGADGYTF	TGTGCCTGGATGAGAGGCGCGGATGGCTACACCTTC
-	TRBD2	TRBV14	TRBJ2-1	CASSRWGGGNEQFF	TGTGCCAGCAGCCGCTGGGGGGGTGGCAATGAGCAGTTCTTC
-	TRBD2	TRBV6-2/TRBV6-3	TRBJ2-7	CASSRLAGAAYEQYF	TGTGCCAGCAGTCGACTAGCGGGGGCCGCCTACGAGCAGTACTTC
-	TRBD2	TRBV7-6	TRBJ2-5	CASSASGKETQYF	TGTGCCAGCAGCGCTAGCGGGAAAGAGACCCAGTACTTC
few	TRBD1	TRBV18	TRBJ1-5	CASSATGGNQPQHF	TGTGCCAGCTCAGCAACAGGGGGAAATCAGCCCCAGCATTTT
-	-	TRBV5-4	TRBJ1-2	CASSSPGAYGYTF	TGTGCCAGCAGCTCCCCCGGAGCCTATGGCTACACCTTC
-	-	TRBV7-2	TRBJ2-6	CASSLDRVSGANVLTF	TGTGCCAGCAGCTTAGACAGAGTCTCTGGGGCCAACGTCCTGACTTTC
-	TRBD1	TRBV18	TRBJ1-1	CASSPPDRDFTEAFF	TGTGCCAGCTCACCTCCGGACAGGGATTTCACTGAAGCTTTCTTT
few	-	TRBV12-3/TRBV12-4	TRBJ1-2	CASSSDSYGYTF	TGTGCCAGCAGTTCCGACAGCTATGGCTACACCTTC
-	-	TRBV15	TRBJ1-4	CATSYGGLYEKLFF	TGTGCCACCTCCTACGGGGGATTATATGAAAAACTGTTTTTT
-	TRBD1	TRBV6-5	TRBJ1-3	CASSYAGTGAGNTIYF	TGTGCCAGCAGTTACGCCGGGACAGGGGCTGGAAACACCATATATTTT